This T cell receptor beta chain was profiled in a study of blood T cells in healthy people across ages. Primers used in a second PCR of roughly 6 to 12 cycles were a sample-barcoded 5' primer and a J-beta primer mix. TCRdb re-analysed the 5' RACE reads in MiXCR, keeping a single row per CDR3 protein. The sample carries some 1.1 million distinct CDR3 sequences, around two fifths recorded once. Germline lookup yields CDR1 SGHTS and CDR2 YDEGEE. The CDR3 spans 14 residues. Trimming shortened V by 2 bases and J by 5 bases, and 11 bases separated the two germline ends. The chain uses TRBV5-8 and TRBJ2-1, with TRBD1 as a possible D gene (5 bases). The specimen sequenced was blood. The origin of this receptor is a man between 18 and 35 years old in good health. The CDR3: CASSFRTSNNEQFF. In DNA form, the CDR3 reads TGTGCCAGCAGCTTCCGGACATCTAACAATGAGCAGTTCTTC. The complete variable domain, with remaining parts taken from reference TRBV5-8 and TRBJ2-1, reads EAGVTQSPTHLIKTRGQQATLRCSPISGHTSVYWYQQALGLGLQFLLWYDEGEERNRGNFPPRFSGRQFPNYSSELNVNALELEDSALYLCASSFRTSNNEQFFGPGTRLTVL.